The rows below give T cell receptor beta chains drawn from one sample of a study of beta chain features in type 1 diabetes. Profiling relied on immunoSEQ multiplex PCR, and the TCRdb table lists in-frame clones only, not all of them. The sample lists hundreds of thousands of clones, around 15% occurring once. Sequencing was performed on naive CD4+ T cells from blood. The receptors derive from a young man with type 1 diabetes. Each CDR3 is given with its conserved first and last residue. The D gene is left open where the match is weak. Size values are once, few and many counts, or a class for expanded clones, and some rows have none.

D gene: NA; clone size: NA; J gene: TRBJ1-3; V gene: TRBV7-2; CDR3 protein: CASSLAGGFSGNTIYF; CDR3 DNA: TGTGCCAGCAGCTTAGCGGGCGGGTTCTCTGGAAACACCATATATTTT
D gene: TRBD2; clone size: few; J gene: TRBJ2-7; V gene: TRBV7-6; CDR3 protein: CASSLQAAGDIYEQYF; CDR3 DNA: TGTGCCAGCAGCTTACAAGCAGCGGGGGACATCTACGAGCAGTACTTC
D gene: NA; clone size: few; J gene: TRBJ1-2; V gene: TRBV6-1; CDR3 protein: CASSESGYGYTF; CDR3 DNA: TGTGCCAGCAGTGAATCCGGGTATGGCTACACCTTC
D gene: NA; clone size: few; J gene: TRBJ1-4; V gene: TRBV6-5; CDR3 protein: CASSGQGGEKLFF; CDR3 DNA: TGTGCCAGCAGTGGGCAGGGCGGGGAAAAACTGTTTTTT
D gene: NA; clone size: few; J gene: TRBJ2-6; V gene: TRBV30; CDR3 protein: CAWSVGGNGANVLTF; CDR3 DNA: TGTGCCTGGAGTGTAGGAGGGAATGGGGCCAACGTCCTGACTTTC
D gene: TRBD2; clone size: NA; J gene: TRBJ2-1; V gene: TRBV2; CDR3 protein: CATDKRALAGGSRNEQFF; CDR3 DNA: TGTGCCACCGACAAGAGGGCACTAGCGGGGGGGAGTAGGAATGAGCAGTTCTTC
D gene: NA; clone size: few; J gene: TRBJ2-3; V gene: TRBV15; CDR3 protein: CATSRGGPDTQYF; CDR3 DNA: TGTGCCACCAGCAGAGGGGGGCCAGATACGCAGTATTTT
D gene: TRBD2; clone size: few; J gene: TRBJ2-1; V gene: TRBV4-1; CDR3 protein: CASSQSSSSGYYNEQFF; CDR3 DNA: TGCGCCAGCAGCCAATCCTCGTCTAGCGGATACTACAATGAGCAGTTCTTC
D gene: NA; clone size: few; J gene: TRBJ1-4; V gene: TRBV7-9; CDR3 protein: CASSSDEKLFF; CDR3 DNA: TGTGCCAGCAGCTCAGATGAAAAACTGTTTTTT
D gene: NA; clone size: NA; J gene: TRBJ1-5; V gene: TRBV6-1; CDR3 protein: CASSERGTENQPQHF; CDR3 DNA: TGTGCCAGCAGTGAAAGGGGGACGGAAAATCAGCCCCAGCATTTT
D gene: NA; clone size: few; J gene: TRBJ1-4; V gene: TRBV30; CDR3 protein: CAWSVREKLFF; CDR3 DNA: TGTGCCTGGAGTGTACGCGAAAAACTGTTTTTT
D gene: TRBD1; clone size: few; J gene: TRBJ2-6; V gene: TRBV6-5; CDR3 protein: CASSTDRAGANVLTF; CDR3 DNA: TGTGCCAGCAGTACCGACAGGGCTGGGGCCAACGTCCTGACTTTC
D gene: TRBD1; clone size: NA; J gene: TRBJ2-6; V gene: TRBV4-1; CDR3 protein: CASTPGQGGTNVLTF; CDR3 DNA: TGCGCCAGCACCCCGGGACAGGGGGGGACCAACGTCCTGACTTTC
D gene: NA; clone size: NA; J gene: TRBJ1-2; V gene: TRBV28; CDR3 protein: CASSLPDLNYGYTF; CDR3 DNA: TGTGCCAGCAGTTTGCCAGACCTTAACTATGGCTACACCTTC
D gene: NA; clone size: NA; J gene: TRBJ1-2; V gene: TRBV29-1; CDR3 protein: CSVEDLGGGYSGYTF; CDR3 DNA: TGCAGCGTTGAAGATCTGGGTGGGGGTTACAGTGGCTACACCTTC
D gene: TRBD1; clone size: few; J gene: TRBJ1-5; V gene: TRBV14; CDR3 protein: CASSRDRNQPQHF; CDR3 DNA: TGTGCCAGCAGCCGGGACAGGAATCAGCCCCAGCATTTT
D gene: NA; clone size: few; J gene: TRBJ2-1; V gene: TRBV7-9; CDR3 protein: CASRLGPDNEQFF; CDR3 DNA: TGTGCCAGCAGACTAGGACCAGACAATGAGCAGTTCTTC
D gene: TRBD2; clone size: NA; J gene: TRBJ2-5; V gene: TRBV9; CDR3 protein: CASSASGRGYETQYF; CDR3 DNA: TGTGCCAGCAGCGCCTCAGGGAGGGGTTACGAGACCCAGTACTTC
D gene: TRBD1; clone size: few; J gene: TRBJ2-1; V gene: TRBV28; CDR3 protein: CASSRQGQSRYNEQFF; CDR3 DNA: TGTGCCAGCAGCCGACAGGGACAATCTCGTTACAATGAGCAGTTCTTC
D gene: NA; clone size: NA; J gene: TRBJ2-7; V gene: TRBV2; CDR3 protein: CASSLEKLNEQYF; CDR3 DNA: TGTGCCAGCAGTCTGGAGAAACTGAACGAGCAGTACTTC
D gene: NA; clone size: NA; J gene: TRBJ2-7; V gene: TRBV6-6; CDR3 protein: CASSYSSGEAYEQYF; CDR3 DNA: TGTGCCAGCAGTTACTCGTCTGGGGAGGCCTACGAGCAGTACTTC
D gene: NA; clone size: NA; J gene: TRBJ1-1; V gene: TRBV11-2; CDR3 protein: CASRTIRAGPEAFF; CDR3 DNA: TGTGCCAGCAGGACGATTCGGGCGGGACCTGAAGCTTTCTTT
D gene: NA; clone size: few; J gene: TRBJ2-5; V gene: TRBV5-1; CDR3 protein: CASHEQGGETQYF; CDR3 DNA: TGCGCCAGCCACGAACAGGGAGGGGAGACCCAGTACTTC
D gene: TRBD1; clone size: few; J gene: TRBJ1-1; V gene: TRBV15; CDR3 protein: CATSRHLGGEAEAFF; CDR3 DNA: TGTGCCACCAGCAGACACCTAGGGGGCGAGGCCGAAGCTTTCTTT
D gene: NA; clone size: few; J gene: TRBJ2-3; V gene: TRBV18; CDR3 protein: CASSPKGGSTDTQYF; CDR3 DNA: TGTGCCAGCTCACCAAAGGGAGGTAGCACAGATACGCAGTATTTT
D gene: NA; clone size: few; J gene: TRBJ1-1; V gene: TRBV19; CDR3 protein: CASSIDPQGNTEAFF; CDR3 DNA: TGTGCCAGTAGTATAGACCCTCAGGGGAACACTGAAGCTTTCTTT
D gene: TRBD1; clone size: NA; J gene: TRBJ2-7; V gene: TRBV30; CDR3 protein: CAWSRDSYEQYF; CDR3 DNA: TGTGCCTGGAGTCGGGACAGCTACGAGCAGTACTTC
D gene: TRBD1; clone size: NA; J gene: TRBJ2-1; V gene: TRBV19; CDR3 protein: CASSEGTGINEQFF; CDR3 DNA: TGTGCCAGTAGTGAAGGGACAGGGATCAATGAGCAGTTCTTC
D gene: NA; clone size: NA; J gene: TRBJ2-1; V gene: TRBV4-1; CDR3 protein: CASSQVVLINEQFF; CDR3 DNA: TGCGCCAGCAGCCAAGTCGTCCTCATCAATGAGCAGTTCTTC
D gene: NA; clone size: NA; J gene: TRBJ2-3; V gene: TRBV30; CDR3 protein: CAWSVLGPRDTQYF; CDR3 DNA: TGTGCCTGGAGTGTACTAGGGCCGCGGGATACGCAGTATTTT
D gene: NA; clone size: few; J gene: TRBJ2-7; V gene: TRBV5-6; CDR3 protein: CASSSSPWEQYF; CDR3 DNA: TGTGCCAGCAGCTCGTCCCCCTGGGAGCAGTACTTC
D gene: TRBD2; clone size: NA; J gene: TRBJ2-7; V gene: TRBV6-1; CDR3 protein: CASSETSGGASYEQYF; CDR3 DNA: TGTGCCAGCAGTGAGACTAGCGGGGGGGCCTCCTACGAGCAGTACTTC
D gene: TRBD1; clone size: few; J gene: TRBJ1-1; V gene: TRBV6-5; CDR3 protein: CASSYTTGEVAEAFF; CDR3 DNA: TGTGCCAGCAGTTACACGACAGGGGAGGTCGCTGAAGCTTTCTTT
D gene: NA; clone size: NA; J gene: TRBJ1-3; V gene: TRBV10-3; CDR3 protein: CAISGPGRSFPSGNTIYF; CDR3 DNA: TGTGCCATCAGTGGGCCGGGACGCAGCTTTCCCTCTGGAAACACCATATATTTT
D gene: NA; clone size: NA; J gene: TRBJ2-5; V gene: TRBV30; CDR3 protein: CAWRVQGGETQYF; CDR3 DNA: TGTGCCTGGAGAGTACAGGGTGGGGAGACCCAGTACTTC
D gene: TRBD1; clone size: few; J gene: TRBJ1-3; V gene: TRBV10-3; CDR3 protein: CAIKPTGGGNTIYF; CDR3 DNA: TGTGCCATCAAACCTACAGGGGGAGGAAACACCATATATTTT
D gene: TRBD2; clone size: few; J gene: TRBJ2-3; V gene: TRBV7-9; CDR3 protein: CASSLGAGGPATDTQYF; CDR3 DNA: TGTGCCAGCAGCTTAGGAGCGGGGGGACCGGCGACAGATACGCAGTATTTT
D gene: NA; clone size: few; J gene: TRBJ2-3; V gene: TRBV20-1; CDR3 protein: CSERYGDTQYF; CDR3 DNA: TGCAGTGAAAGATATGGCGATACGCAGTATTTT
D gene: TRBD2; clone size: few; J gene: TRBJ2-7; V gene: TRBV30; CDR3 protein: CAWSRVAGSYEQYF; CDR3 DNA: TGTGCCTGGAGCCGGGTAGCGGGCTCCTACGAGCAGTACTTC
D gene: NA; clone size: NA; J gene: TRBJ2-6; V gene: TRBV10-3; CDR3 protein: CATREQQGVGANVLTF; CDR3 DNA: TGTGCCACGCGGGAGCAACAGGGAGTTGGGGCCAACGTCCTGACTTTC
D gene: TRBD1; clone size: few; J gene: TRBJ1-5; V gene: TRBV6-1; CDR3 protein: CASRGDRESNQPQHF; CDR3 DNA: TGTGCCAGCAGAGGGGACAGGGAGAGCAATCAGCCCCAGCATTTT
D gene: NA; clone size: few; J gene: TRBJ1-1; V gene: TRBV9; CDR3 protein: CASSVVPGTEAFF; CDR3 DNA: TGTGCCAGCAGCGTAGTTCCAGGGACTGAAGCTTTCTTT
D gene: NA; clone size: NA; J gene: TRBJ1-1; V gene: TRBV6-5; CDR3 protein: CASSTLWGRTEAFF; CDR3 DNA: TGTGCCAGCAGTACCCTTTGGGGGAGGACTGAAGCTTTCTTT
D gene: NA; clone size: few; J gene: TRBJ2-7; V gene: TRBV5-1; CDR3 protein: CASSVRDPSYEQYF; CDR3 DNA: TGCGCCAGCAGCGTCCGGGATCCCTCCTACGAGCAGTACTTC
D gene: TRBD2; clone size: NA; J gene: TRBJ2-3; V gene: TRBV9; CDR3 protein: CASSDLRASGGLSTDTQYF; CDR3 DNA: TGTGCCAGCAGTGACCTTCGGGCTAGCGGGGGGCTGAGCACAGATACGCAGTATTTT
D gene: NA; clone size: NA; J gene: TRBJ2-5; V gene: TRBV30; CDR3 protein: CAWGGETQYF; CDR3 DNA: TGTGCCTGGGGGGGCGAGACCCAGTACTTC
D gene: NA; clone size: few; J gene: TRBJ1-5; V gene: TRBV19; CDR3 protein: CASTLSNQPQHF; CDR3 DNA: TGTGCCAGTACCCTCTCCAATCAGCCCCAGCATTTT
D gene: NA; clone size: few; J gene: TRBJ2-5; V gene: TRBV20-1; CDR3 protein: CSATLSETQYF; CDR3 DNA: TGCAGTGCTACTTTGTCGGAGACCCAGTACTTC
D gene: NA; clone size: NA; J gene: TRBJ2-5; V gene: TRBV7-2; CDR3 protein: CASSLGRGETQYF; CDR3 DNA: TGTGCCAGCAGCTTGGGCAGAGGAGAGACCCAGTACTTC